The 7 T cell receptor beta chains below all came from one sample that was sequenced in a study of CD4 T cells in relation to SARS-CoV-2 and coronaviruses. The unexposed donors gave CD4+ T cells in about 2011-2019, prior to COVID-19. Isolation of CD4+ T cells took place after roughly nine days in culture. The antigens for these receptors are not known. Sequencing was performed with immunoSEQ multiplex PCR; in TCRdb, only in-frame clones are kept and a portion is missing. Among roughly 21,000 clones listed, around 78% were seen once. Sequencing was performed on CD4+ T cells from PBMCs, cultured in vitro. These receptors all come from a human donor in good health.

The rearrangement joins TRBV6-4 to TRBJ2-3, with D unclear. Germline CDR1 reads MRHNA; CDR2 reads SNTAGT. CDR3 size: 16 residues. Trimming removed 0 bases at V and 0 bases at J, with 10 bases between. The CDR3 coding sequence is TGTGCCAGCAGTGACTCTTCGGATTCTAGCACAGATACGCAGTATTTT. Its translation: CASSDSSDSSTDTQYF.

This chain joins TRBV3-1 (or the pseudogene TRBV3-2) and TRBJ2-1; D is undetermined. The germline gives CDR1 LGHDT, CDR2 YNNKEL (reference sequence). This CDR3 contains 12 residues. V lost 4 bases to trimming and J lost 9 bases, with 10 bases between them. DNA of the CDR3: TGTGCCAGCAGCCTTCCGATCGGTGAGCAGTTCTTC. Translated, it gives CASSLPIGEQFF.

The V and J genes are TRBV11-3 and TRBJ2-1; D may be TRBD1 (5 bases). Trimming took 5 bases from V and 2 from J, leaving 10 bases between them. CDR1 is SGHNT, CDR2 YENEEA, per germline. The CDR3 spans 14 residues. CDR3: CASSPQGAYNEQFF. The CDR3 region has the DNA TGTGCCAGCAGCCCGCAGGGCGCCTACAATGAGCAGTTCTTC.

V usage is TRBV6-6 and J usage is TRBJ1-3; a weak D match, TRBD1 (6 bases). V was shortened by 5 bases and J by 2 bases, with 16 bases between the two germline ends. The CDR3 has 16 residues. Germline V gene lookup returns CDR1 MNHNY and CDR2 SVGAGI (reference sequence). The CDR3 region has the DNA TGTGCCAGCAGTCGACAGGCAGGTGGGCCTGGAAACACCATATATTTT. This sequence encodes CASSRQAGGPGNTIYF.

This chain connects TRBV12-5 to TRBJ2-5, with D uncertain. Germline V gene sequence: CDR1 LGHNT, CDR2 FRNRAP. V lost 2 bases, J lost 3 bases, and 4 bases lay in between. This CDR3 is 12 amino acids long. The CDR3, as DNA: TGTGCTAGTGGTTTGCTTGAAGAGACCCAGTACTTC. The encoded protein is CASGLLEETQYF.

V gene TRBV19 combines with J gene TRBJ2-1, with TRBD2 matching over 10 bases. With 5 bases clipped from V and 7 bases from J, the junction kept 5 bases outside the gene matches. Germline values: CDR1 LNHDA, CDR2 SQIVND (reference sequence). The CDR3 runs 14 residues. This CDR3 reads CASSGGLARNEQFF. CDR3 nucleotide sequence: TGTGCCAGTAGTGGGGGACTAGCGAGGAATGAGCAGTTCTTC. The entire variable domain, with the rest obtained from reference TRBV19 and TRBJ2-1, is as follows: DGGITQSPKYLFRKEGQNVTLSCEQNLNHDAMYWYRQDPGQGLRLIYYSQIVNDFQKGDIAEGYSVSREKKESFPLTVTSAQKNPTAFYLCASSGGLARNEQFFGPGTRLTVL.

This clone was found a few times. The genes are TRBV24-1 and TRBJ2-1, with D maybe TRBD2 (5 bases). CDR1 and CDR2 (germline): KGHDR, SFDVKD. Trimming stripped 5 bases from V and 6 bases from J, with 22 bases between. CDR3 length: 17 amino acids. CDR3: CATSGPTREGPPNEQFF. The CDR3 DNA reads TGTGCCACCAGTGGACCGACCCGAGAGGGCCCGCCCAATGAGCAGTTCTTC.